This T cell receptor beta chain was sequenced during a study of blood T cell repertoires in COVID-19. The CDR3 spans 13 residues. The V gene's germline CDR1 is MNHNS and CDR2 SASEGT. V was shortened by 2 bases and J by 3 bases, with 7 bases between the two germline ends. This clone was picked up a small number of times. Clones were read by immunoSEQ multiplex PCR, and TCRdb kept only the in-frame ones, dropping some. This sample has 74,000 or so clones, with 80% to 90% found just once. The specimen sequenced was peripheral blood. The genes are TRBV6-1 and TRBJ1-2, with D uncertain. This TCR was sampled from a human donor in a cohort sampled during active COVID-19. CDR3 nucleotides: TGTGCCAGCAGTGAACCGCCGGACTATGGCTACACCTTC. Its translation is CASSEPPDYGYTF.